Listed below are T cell receptor beta chains from one sample, sequenced in a study of CD8 T cells in ankylosing spondylitis. TCRdb called the 5' RACE reads again in MiXCR, with one record for every CDR3 protein. The sample records 800,000 to 900,000 distinct CDR3 sequences, roughly 12% being singletons. Input material: blood, either unsorted or a sorted T cell fraction (not recorded which). Source of these receptors: a male donor with ankylosing spondylitis. Both conserved end residues are part of each CDR3. Each record gives: clone size, V gene, D gene, J gene, CDR3 DNA, CDR3 protein. The D gene is left open where the match is weak. Clone size is stated in some rows and not others, as once, few, many or a class when expanded.

-	TRBV27	-	TRBJ1-2	TGTGCCAGCAGTTTATCGTGGAACGGAATAGTGGGTGGCTACACCTTC	CASSLSWNGIVGGYTF
-	TRBV2	-	TRBJ1-5	TGTGCCAGCAGTGGGACTAACCTGAATCAGCCCCAGCATTTT	CASSGTNLNQPQHF
few	TRBV4-1	-	TRBJ2-2	TGCGCCAGCAGCCCTAGGGGGTCGAACACCGGGGAGCTGTTTTTT	CASSPRGSNTGELFF
many	TRBV10-3	TRBD1	TRBJ1-1	TGTGCCATCAGGGGACAGGAGGACACTGAAGCTTTCTTT	CAIRGQEDTEAFF
many	TRBV20-1	-	TRBJ2-5	TGCAGTGCTAGAGATTTGTCACAAGAGACCCAGTACTTC	CSARDLSQETQYF
-	TRBV20-1	-	TRBJ1-1	TGCAGTGCTAGAGGACCTGCCGGCACTGAAGCTTTCTTT	CSARGPAGTEAFF
-	TRBV7-2	TRBD2	TRBJ2-1	TGTGCCAGCAGCTTAGCGGGACTAGTAAATGAGCAGTTCTTC	CASSLAGLVNEQFF
many	TRBV20-1	-	TRBJ1-2	TGCAGTGCTCAACGGGGTTTAAGCTACACCTTC	CSAQRGLSYTF
few	TRBV12-3/TRBV12-4	TRBD2	TRBJ2-1	TGTGCCAGCAGTCGCATGGGGGGGGACAATGAGCAGTTCTTC	CASSRMGGDNEQFF
-	TRBV20-1	-	TRBJ2-7	TGCAGCGCCGCCCATGCCGAGCAGTACTTC	CSAAHAEQYF
-	TRBV4-3	-	TRBJ2-7	TGCGCCAGCAGCCAAGATTGGTTGGGGGGTCGCGAGCAGTACTTC	CASSQDWLGGREQYF
many	TRBV4-3	-	TRBJ2-7	TGCGCCAGCAGCCAAGTTATCGGCTACGAGCAGTACTTC	CASSQVIGYEQYF
few	TRBV11-1	-	TRBJ1-1	TGTGCCAGCAGTCAAACGAGGGACACTGAAGCTTTCTTT	CASSQTRDTEAFF
few	TRBV20-1	-	TRBJ2-1	TGCAGTGCTAGCAGGAGTAGGGCGTACAATGAGCAGTTCTTC	CSASRSRAYNEQFF
many	TRBV5-1	-	TRBJ2-5	TGCGCCAGCAGCTTTAGGGGATCCGAACAAGAGACCCAGTACTTC	CASSFRGSEQETQYF
-	TRBV5-1	-	TRBJ1-4	TGCGCCAGCAGCTTGGGGATCGGGTCCCGGGAAAAACTGTTTTTT	CASSLGIGSREKLFF
many	TRBV11-2	-	TRBJ2-2	TGTGCCAGCAGCTTAGGATCGTGGGGAACGAACACCGGGGAGCTGTTTTTT	CASSLGSWGTNTGELFF
many	TRBV20-1	-	TRBJ2-3	TGCAGTTCTAGGGTTGCAGATACGCAGTATTTT	CSSRVADTQYF
-	TRBV6-5	-	TRBJ2-3	TGTGCCAGCAGTTCCGGACTCGTACTCACAGATACGCAGTATTTT	CASSSGLVLTDTQYF
-	TRBV20-1	TRBD1	TRBJ2-7	TGCAGTGCTAGAGATTGGACAGGGGGTAACTACGAGCAGTACTTC	CSARDWTGGNYEQYF
-	TRBV30	TRBD1	TRBJ1-2	TGTGCCTGGAGTCTGCCGGGACAGGGTGGCTATGGCTACACCTTC	CAWSLPGQGGYGYTF
few	TRBV6-5	-	TRBJ2-7	TGTGCCAGCAGTACCGAGAGGGTAGGGACACAGAGTTACGAGCAGTACTTC	CASSTERVGTQSYEQYF
-	TRBV7-9	-	TRBJ2-7	TGTGCCAGCAGCTTCCAAGGACAGACCTTTCGCTACGAGCAGTACTTC	CASSFQGQTFRYEQYF
many	TRBV24-1	-	TRBJ2-5	TGTGCCACCAGTGATTCTTTGGAGACCCAGTACTTC	CATSDSLETQYF
-	TRBV20-1	-	TRBJ2-7	TGCAGTGCTAGTTGGAGGGGGGAGTACGAGCAGTACTTC	CSASWRGEYEQYF
-	TRBV27	-	TRBJ1-3	TGTGCCAGCAGTCCGCGGGGCCATTTTTCTGCTGGAAACACCATATATTTT	CASSPRGHFSAGNTIYF
-	TRBV12-3/TRBV12-4	-	TRBJ2-3	TGTGCCAGCAGTTCTAGTTGGGGACTGGGGAGCACAGATACGCAGTATTTT	CASSSSWGLGSTDTQYF
many	TRBV29-1	-	TRBJ1-2	TGCAGCGTTGTAAAACAGACCTATGGCTACACCTTC	CSVVKQTYGYTF
few	TRBV20-1	-	TRBJ1-1	TGCAGTGCTAGGAGGACTCCTACTTTT	CSARRTPTF
-	TRBV4-1	-	TRBJ1-6	TGCGCCAGCAGCCAATTCGGGGCCCTGGGCTCACCCCTCCACTTT	CASSQFGALGSPLHF
-	TRBV20-1	-	TRBJ1-6	TGCAGTGCTAGGACCCCAGGGGCACCCCTCCACTTT	CSARTPGAPLHF
few	TRBV20-1	-	TRBJ2-3	TGCAGTGCTCAACAGAGCACAGATACGCAGTATTTT	CSAQQSTDTQYF
-	TRBV5-1	-	TRBJ2-7	TGCGCCAGCAGCTCTATATCAGGGGCACTTTCTTACGAGCAGTACTTC	CASSSISGALSYEQYF
-	TRBV20-1	-	TRBJ2-1	TGCAGTGCCGGATCACCAGCAGTTTCCTACAATGAGCAGTTCTTC	CSAGSPAVSYNEQFF
few	TRBV15	-	TRBJ2-3	TGTGCCACCAGCAGAGTTGCGACAGATACGCAGTATTTT	CATSRVATDTQYF
-	TRBV15	TRBD1	TRBJ1-2	TGTGCCACCAGCCGAGTAGCGGGACAGCAACATGGCTACACCTTC	CATSRVAGQQHGYTF
-	TRBV6-2/TRBV6-3	TRBD1	TRBJ2-7	TGTGCCAGCAGCCTTCGTGGGACAGGGGCGGACGAGCAGTACTTC	CASSLRGTGADEQYF
-	TRBV6-5	-	TRBJ1-5	TGTGCCAGCAGTTACACGGAGTATCAGCCCCAGCATTTT	CASSYTEYQPQHF
few	TRBV7-2	TRBD2	TRBJ2-1	TGTGCCAGCAGCTACCAGACTAGCGGGGCTACGTTCTTC	CASSYQTSGATFF
-	TRBV24-1	-	TRBJ2-1	TGTGCCACCAGTGACCCCCTCAGGCAGGGAAACTACAATGAGCAGTTCTTC	CATSDPLRQGNYNEQFF
few	TRBV20-1	-	TRBJ2-7	TGCAGTGCTACCGCCAGCGGGCGCCCCTACGAGCAGTACTTC	CSATASGRPYEQYF
many	TRBV29-1	-	TRBJ2-2	TGCAGCGTTACTGAGGGGCGGGCCGGGGAGCTGTTTTTT	CSVTEGRAGELFF
few	TRBV4-3	-	TRBJ1-1	TGCGCCAGCAGCCAAAGCGACGGGTATGGAGCTTTCTTT	CASSQSDGYGAFF
-	TRBV7-8	-	TRBJ2-7	TGTGCCAGCAGCCCGCAGAGACAGTTCTCCTACGAGCAGTACTTC	CASSPQRQFSYEQYF
-	TRBV7-2	-	TRBJ1-1	TGTGCCAGCAAGAGGACGGGTGGGGGCTACACTGAAGCTTTCTTT	CASKRTGGGYTEAFF
-	TRBV11-2	-	TRBJ2-1	TGTGCCAGCAGCGGGGACTCAAATCCCTACAATGAGCAGTTCTTC	CASSGDSNPYNEQFF
few	TRBV11-2	-	TRBJ2-1	TGTGCCAGCAGCCAGTTAGAGGTCAATGAGCAGTTCTTC	CASSQLEVNEQFF
-	TRBV20-1	-	TRBJ1-4	TGCAGTGCTATGTGGAATACTAATGAAAAACTGTTTTTT	CSAMWNTNEKLFF
-	TRBV15	-	TRBJ1-2	TGTGCCACCAGCAGTCAGGGTGGCTATGGCTACACCTTC	CATSSQGGYGYTF
few	TRBV4-2	-	TRBJ2-5	TGTGCCAGCAGCCAAGAAGATTCCTACGCTAGCGTGGCCATGGAGACCCAGTACTTC	CASSQEDSYASVAMETQYF
-	TRBV20-1	TRBD2	TRBJ2-2	TGCAGTGCTAGTTTAGCGGGAGTTACCGGGGAGCTGTTTTTT	CSASLAGVTGELFF
-	TRBV7-2	-	TRBJ2-7	TGTGCCAGCAGCCCTACTCCGTCGTCCTACGAGCAGTACTTC	CASSPTPSSYEQYF